This entry lists 27 T cell receptor beta chains sequenced from one sample in a study of response to subunit inactivated influenza vaccine. Each CDR3 protein gets one entry after TCRdb re-called the RT-PCR reads with MiXCR. The sample consists of approximately 310,000 distinct CDR3 sequences, 21% of them appearing once. The input for sequencing was PBMCs from blood, taken 21 months after vaccination. All receptors derive from a man between 50 and 69 years old who received an inactivated influenza vaccine.

The chain recombines TRBV6-2 or TRBV6-3 with TRBJ2-3, with 11 bases matching TRBD1. J was trimmed by 6 bases and V by 6 bases; bases with no gene match: 8. The CDR3 is 15 residues long. Germline CDR1 reads MNHEY; CDR2 reads SVGEGT. CDR3 amino acids: CASRAGTGGQDTQYF. In DNA, the CDR3 is TGTGCCAGCAGAGCCGGGACAGGGGGTCAGGATACGCAGTATTTT.

The rearrangement uses TRBV9 and TRBJ2-2, with D possibly TRBD2 on 6 matching bases. V dropped 2 bases and J dropped 7 bases, with 18 bases sitting between them. This CDR3 is built from 16 residues. From germline, CDR1 is SGDLS and CDR2 YYNGEE. The chain's CDR3 is CASSVRSGRNGGELFF. CDR3 in DNA: TGTGCCAGCAGCGTGAGATCCGGGAGAAACGGCGGGGAGCTGTTTTTT. Complete variable domain (other parts from reference TRBV9 and TRBJ2-2): DSGVTQTPKHLITATGQRVTLRCSPRSGDLSVYWYQQSLDQGLQFLIQYYNGEERAKGNILERFSAQQFPDLHSELNLSSLELGDSALYFCASSVRSGRNGGELFFGEGSRLTVL.

The rearrangement joins TRBV12-3 or TRBV12-4 to TRBJ1-4; 10 bases map to TRBD1. V dropped 3 bases and J dropped 7; count of bases not matched to a gene: 2. The CDR3 runs to 14 residues. CDR3 in amino acids: CASSLTGGVEKLFF. DNA of the CDR3: TGTGCCAGCAGTTTGACAGGGGGCGTTGAAAAACTGTTTTTT.

The chain carries TRBV20-1 and TRBJ1-5, with a weak D call TRBD1 (5 bases). Germline CDR1 and CDR2: DFQATT and SNEGSKA (reference sequence). The V and J ends lost 2 bases and 7 bases respectively, with 12 bases between them. The CDR3 extends over 13 amino acids. The CDR3 region is CSARKEGRQPQHF. The CDR3 DNA reads TGCAGTGCTAGAAAAGAGGGGAGACAGCCCCAGCATTTT.

The CDR3 DNA sequence: TGTGCCAGCACGACTAGCGGGAGGGAAACAGATACGCAGTATTTT. It yields the protein CASTTSGRETDTQYF. This sequence joins TRBV6-2 or TRBV6-3 and TRBJ2-3, with 14 bases that match TRBD2. Germline CDR1 is MNHEY and CDR2 is SVGEGT. Trimming took 7 bases from V and 3 from J; bases not matched to a gene: 3. This CDR3 has 15 amino acids.

A note on this clonotype: A read error may be the cause here, since a much bigger clone is one base away. The chain is built from TRBV12-3 or TRBV12-4 and TRBJ1-1, with a tentative D call TRBD1 (5 bases). This CDR3 region has 16 residues. The CDR3 is CASSLRAGGVGLEASF. CDR3 in DNA: TGTGCCAGCAGTTTAAGAGCGGGAGGGGTTGGCCTGGAAGCTTCCTTT.

This clonotype showed up just a few times. CDR3 residues: CASSVAGGAAVGYTF. The CDR3 DNA reads TGTGCCAGCAGCGTAGCGGGGGGGGCTGCGGTCGGCTACACCTTC. This chain connects TRBV9 to TRBJ1-2; D perhaps matches TRBD1 (6 bases). Germline loops: CDR1 SGDLS, CDR2 YYNGEE. The CDR3 spans 15 residues. V lost 0 bases to trimming and J lost 8 bases, with 17 bases between them.

This clonotype came up a few times. The chain joins TRBV12-3 or TRBV12-4 to TRBJ2-1, with TRBD2 matching 12 bases. The length of the CDR3 is 14 residues. Unmatched junction bases numbered 3, after V lost 6 bases and J lost 6 bases. In nucleotides, the CDR3 is TGTGCCAGCAGACTAGCGGGAGGCTCCAATGAGCAGTTCTTC. Protein product: CASRLAGGSNEQFF.

There are a few counts of this clonotype. The chain has TRBV9 and TRBJ1-6, with a tentative D call TRBD1 (6 bases). The V and J ends lost 3 bases and 8 bases respectively, with 12 bases between them. Germline CDR1 is SGDLS and CDR2 is YYNGEE. The CDR3 covers 14 residues. Here the CDR3 reads CASSDTGSYSPLHF. DNA for the CDR3: TGTGCCAGCAGCGATACAGGGTCTTATTCACCCCTCCACTTT.

This clonotype was observed once. V gene TRBV20-1 combines with J gene TRBJ2-5, with 11 bases matching TRBD2. V lost 1 base and J lost 5; bases outside the gene matches: 3. The CDR3 consists of 14 residues. Germline CDR1 DFQATT, CDR2 SNEGSKA (reference sequence). The CDR3 sequence: CSARVPSGRETQYF. The CDR3 DNA follows: TGCAGTGCTAGAGTACCTAGCGGGAGGGAGACCCAGTACTTC.

This clonotype was recorded a few times. The V and J genes are TRBV29-1 and TRBJ1-5; possible D gene TRBD1, 5 bases. Trimming shortened V by 4 bases and J by 9 bases, and 13 bases separated the two germline ends. Germline V gives CDR1 SQVTM, CDR2 ANQGSEA. CDR3 length: 12 amino acids. CDR3 nucleotides: TGCAGCGTTGGAGGGGAAAGTACGCCCCAGCATTTT. Translation: CSVGGESTPQHF.

This clonotype was seen more than once but under ten times. The chain links TRBV4-3 to TRBJ2-3; 11 positions match TRBD2. In germline, CDR1 is LGHNA, CDR2 YSLEER. The V gene end was trimmed by 4 bases and the J gene end by 4 bases; junction bases not matched to a gene: 16. This CDR3 region has 19 residues. CDR3 sequence: CASSRQRTSGWKISDTQYF. In DNA form, the CDR3 reads TGCGCCAGCAGCCGCCAAAGGACTAGCGGGTGGAAGATATCAGATACGCAGTATTTT.

The rearrangement joins TRBV14 to TRBJ2-7; D is tentatively TRBD1 or TRBD2 (5 bases each). The V gene lost 6 bases and the J gene lost 2 bases, with 11 bases spanning the gap. Per germline, CDR1 SGHDN and CDR2 FVKESK. The CDR3 contains 13 residues. CDR3 protein: CASSRDGAYEQYF. CDR3 nucleotides: TGTGCCAGCAGTCGGGACGGAGCCTACGAGCAGTACTTC.

CDR3 loop: CASSYVGGGARETQYF. The DNA for the CDR3 is TGTGCCAGCAGTTACGTCGGCGGGGGAGCACGGGAGACCCAGTACTTC. V and J are TRBV6-2 or TRBV6-3 and TRBJ2-5; 7 nucleotides match TRBD2. The V gene's germline CDR1 is MNHEY and CDR2 SVGEGT. Trimming took 2 bases from V and 5 from J; bases not matched to a gene: 11. The CDR3 totals 16 residues.

The rearrangement uses TRBV15 and TRBJ1-2, with 7 bases fitting TRBD1. The germline CDR1 and CDR2 sequences are LNHNV and YYDKDF (reference sequence). The ends lost 5 bases at V and 4 bases at J; junction bases unmatched: 4. The CDR3 is made up of 13 amino acids. DNA for the CDR3: TGTGCCACCAGCCAGGGGGAGGCCTATGGCTACACCTTC. Protein sequence: CATSQGEAYGYTF. The whole variable domain, filled in from reference TRBV15 and TRBJ1-2, reads DAMVIQNPRYQVTQFGKPVTLSCSQTLNHNVMYWYQQKSSQAPKLLFHYYDKDFNNEADTPDNFQSRRPNTSFCFLDIRSPGLGDTAMYLCATSQGEAYGYTFGSGTRLTVV.

This clonotype was recorded a few times. This chain links TRBV20-1 with TRBJ1-2, with D perhaps matching TRBD1 (5 bases). Trimming shortened V by 6 bases and J by 7 bases, and 21 bases separated the two germline ends. Germline V lookup: CDR1 DFQATT, CDR2 SNEGSKA (reference sequence). The CDR3 runs to 14 residues. The CDR3 loop is CSAIAGLSSSGYTF. CDR3 DNA: TGCAGTGCCATTGCGGGACTTTCAAGCTCTGGCTACACCTTC.

This clonotype was counted ten times or more. The V call is TRBV20-1, the J call TRBJ2-3; D is unclear. There are 17 residues in the CDR3. The V and J ends lost 1 base and 2 bases respectively, with 19 bases between them. Germline values: CDR1 DFQATT, CDR2 SNEGSKA (reference sequence). The CDR3 is CSARASGEDPYTDTQYF. CDR3 in DNA: TGCAGTGCTAGAGCTAGTGGAGAAGACCCCTACACAGATACGCAGTATTTT.

The table lists this clonotype with a few counts. This sequence joins TRBV29-1 and TRBJ1-1; 8 bases fit TRBD1. From germline, CDR1 is SQVTM and CDR2 ANQGSEA. The CDR3 spans 16 residues. V was clipped by 5 bases and J by 4 bases; unmatched bases: 15. The CDR3 bases are TGCAGCGTTTCTGATACAGGGGGGGCAAGTATCACTGAAGCTTTCTTT. This gives the protein CSVSDTGGASITEAFF.

CDR3 DNA sequence: TGTGCCACCAGTGATTCGGGGTACTCCTACGAGCAGTACTTC. Translated: CATSDSGYSYEQYF. The genes are TRBV24-1 and TRBJ2-7; a possible D gene is TRBD2 (5 bases). The V gene lost 2 bases and the J gene lost 0 bases, with 7 bases spanning the gap. The CDR3 loop spans 14 amino acids. The germline V gene has CDR1 KGHDR and CDR2 SFDVKD.

This clonotype has a handful of counts. The V and J genes are TRBV4-3 and TRBJ1-6, with no clear D. V dropped 0 bases and J dropped 8 bases, with 11 bases sitting between them. This CDR3 contains 15 residues. Looked up from germline, CDR1 is LGHNA and CDR2 is YSLEER. The CDR3 protein is CASSQDVLLDSPLHF. The DNA of the CDR3 is TGCGCCAGCAGCCAAGATGTACTCCTAGATTCACCCCTCCACTTT.

This chain connects TRBV20-1 to TRBJ2-7; TRBD1 is a possible D gene (5 bases). Looked up from germline, CDR1 is DFQATT and CDR2 is SNEGSKA (reference sequence). This CDR3 is 12 amino acids long. V lost 1 base to trimming and J lost 3 bases, with 7 bases between them. CDR3 region: CSARATGYEQYF. The CDR3 nucleotides read TGCAGTGCTAGAGCAACAGGCTACGAGCAGTACTTC.

This clonotype was found a few times. This sequence joins TRBV6-1 and TRBJ2-1, with D perhaps matching TRBD1 (5 bases). V lost 1 base and J lost 3, with 13 bases in between. Germline CDR1 MNHNS, CDR2 SASEGT. This CDR3 has 16 residues. This CDR3 is CASSEVSGNHYNEQFF. The CDR3 coding sequence is TGTGCCAGCAGTGAAGTTTCAGGGAACCACTACAATGAGCAGTTCTTC.

This clonotype has a handful of counts. The chain couples TRBV20-1 to TRBJ2-7; D gene ambiguous. This CDR3 is 14 amino acids long. Germline CDR1 is DFQATT and CDR2 is SNEGSKA (reference sequence). Trimming took 4 bases from V and 5 from J, leaving 18 bases between them. CDR3 sequence (DNA): TGCAGTGCTACAAACACGCAAAAGGGTGACGAGCAGTACTTC. Translating gives CSATNTQKGDEQYF.

This clonotype has just a few counts. This chain connects TRBV12-3 or TRBV12-4 to TRBJ2-1; the match to TRBD2 covers 11 bases. V was pared by 5 bases and J by 8 bases, with 5 bases of the junction left unmatched. This CDR3 spans 14 amino acids. The CDR3 DNA is TGTGCCAGCAGTCCTAGCGGGAGGCTATATGAGCAGTTCTTC. It is translated as CASSPSGRLYEQFF.

V and J are TRBV7-9 and TRBJ1-3; no clear D gene. Germline lookup yields CDR1 SEHNR and CDR2 FQNEAQ (reference sequence). V was shortened by 4 bases and J by 0 bases, with 10 bases between the two germline ends. The CDR3 runs to 15 residues. CDR3 bases: TGTGCCAGCAGCTGGCCCATACGCTCTGGAAACACCATATATTTT. Translated: CASSWPIRSGNTIYF.

This clonotype occurred a few times. The chain uses TRBV10-3 and TRBJ1-1, with D possibly matching TRBD1 (6 bases). This CDR3 spans 14 amino acids. V was trimmed by 6 bases and J by 4 bases, leaving 15 bases between them. Germline CDR1 reads ENHRY; CDR2 reads SYGVKD. Here the CDR3 reads CAIREQGEGTEAFF. CDR3 nucleotide sequence: TGTGCCATCAGGGAACAGGGCGAGGGCACTGAAGCTTTCTTT.

This clonotype was picked up a small number of times. DNA for the CDR3: TGTGCCAGCAGCTCCAGCATGACAGGGCGGGAGGAGACCCAGTACTTC. It codes for CASSSSMTGREETQYF. This sequence joins TRBV5-4 and TRBJ2-5; the D gene could be TRBD1 or TRBD2 (7 bases each). Germline lookup yields CDR1 SGHNT and CDR2 YYREEE (reference sequence). Trimming left V 3 bases short and J 5 bases short, with 20 bases between. The CDR3 sequence is 16 residues long.